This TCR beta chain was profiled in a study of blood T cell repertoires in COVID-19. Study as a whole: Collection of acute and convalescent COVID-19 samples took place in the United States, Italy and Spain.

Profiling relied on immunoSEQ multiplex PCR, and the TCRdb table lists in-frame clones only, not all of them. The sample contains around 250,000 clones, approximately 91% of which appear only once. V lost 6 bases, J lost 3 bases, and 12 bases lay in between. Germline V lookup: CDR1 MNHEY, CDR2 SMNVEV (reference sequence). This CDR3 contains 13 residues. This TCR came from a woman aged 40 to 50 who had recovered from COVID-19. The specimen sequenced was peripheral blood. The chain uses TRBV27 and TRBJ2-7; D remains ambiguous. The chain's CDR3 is CASRQTNVYEQYF. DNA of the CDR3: TGTGCCAGCAGACAGACGAACGTCTACGAGCAGTACTTC.